This TCR beta chain was identified in a study of cytomegalovirus exposure and HLA in healthy donors. Both 60 Vbeta primers and 13 Jbeta primers went into the PCR. The table came from immunoSEQ multiplex PCR; TCRdb's copy has only in-frame clones and leaves some out. Altogether 200,000 to 250,000 clones are present, more than 65% being singletons, with the ten largest covering roughly 1.9%. This CDR3 comprises 15 residues. Per the germline V gene, CDR1 is SEHNR and CDR2 is FQNEAQ (reference sequence). Trimming cost V 3 bases and J 9 bases; bases outside gene matches: 6. Sequenced input: PBMCs. This clonotype was sampled from a woman aged 30 to 39 in good health and CMV-seronegative. The chain has TRBV7-9 and TRBJ1-6, with 9 nucleotides matching TRBD1. CDR3 loop: CASSLDRGLSSPLHF. The CDR3 DNA follows: TGTGCCAGCAGCTTGGACAGGGGTTTAAGTTCACCCCTCCACTTT. Variable domain in full (rest from reference TRBV7-9 and TRBJ1-6): DTGVSQNPRHKITKRGQNVTFRCDPISEHNRLYWYRQTLGQGPEFLTYFQNEAQLEKSRLLSDRFSAERPKGSFSTLEIQRTEQGDSAMYLCASSLDRGLSSPLHFGNGTRLTVT.